The subject of this entry is one TCR beta chain. The antigen remains undetermined. The source of the sample is a study of blood T cells in healthy people across ages. V trimming: 4 bases; J trimming: 0 bases; junction bases outside the gene matches: 9. This CDR3 is built from 17 residues. From germline, CDR1 is SEHNR and CDR2 FQNEAQ (reference sequence). Overall study results and limits: Roughly linear declines in TCR beta diversity per million T cells occurred with age.

Then a second PCR, running roughly 6 to 11 cycles, was carried out with a sample-barcoded 5' primer and a J-beta primer mix. Every sample produced at least 2.5 million CDR3-containing paired-end reads. TCRdb reanalysed the 5' RACE reads using MiXCR and keeps one entry per CDR3 protein. Of 1.5 million to 2 million distinct CDR3 sequences in the sample, roughly 30% were seen once. With each sample, at least 6 micrograms of total RNA were extracted. This sequence originates from a woman aged 30 to 39 in good health. The chain has TRBV7-9 and TRBJ2-3; 8 bases are shared with TRBD2. The sequenced sample was blood. CDR3 amino acids: CASSSNRLAPSTDTQYF. CDR3 DNA sequence: TGTGCCAGCAGCTCCAACCGACTAGCGCCGAGCACAGATACGCAGTATTTT.